The present T cell receptor beta chain was sequenced within a study of cytomegalovirus exposure and HLA in healthy donors. Study-wide points: In a later analysis, parvovirus B19, influenza, CMV and Epstein-Barr virus appeared linked to several top co-occurrence clusters. A later analysis reportedly found fewer N-insertions in an Asian-associated ancestry cluster than the roughly 670-donor mean. In vitro confirmation showed three CMV-associated chains to be CMV antigen specific.

Turning to this clone: Its antigen is unknown.

Trimming took 1 base from V and 7 from J, leaving 7 bases between them. The CDR3 contains 12 residues. Germline V lookup: CDR1 SGHAT, CDR2 FQNNGV. The primer mix had 60 Vbeta and 13 Jbeta primers. Sequencing used immunoSEQ multiplex PCR; TCRdb keeps in-frame clones, though not all of them. Recorded here are about 200,000 clones; the top ten clones represent over 0.95%. This clonotype originated in a girl between 2 and 10 years old in good health and CMV-seropositive. The sample consisted of PBMCs. The chain uses TRBV11-2 and TRBJ1-1; tentatively, D is TRBD1 (5 bases). The CDR3 sequence: CASSLGGVEAFF. The CDR3 bases are TGTGCCAGCAGCTTAGGGGGGGTTGAAGCTTTCTTT.